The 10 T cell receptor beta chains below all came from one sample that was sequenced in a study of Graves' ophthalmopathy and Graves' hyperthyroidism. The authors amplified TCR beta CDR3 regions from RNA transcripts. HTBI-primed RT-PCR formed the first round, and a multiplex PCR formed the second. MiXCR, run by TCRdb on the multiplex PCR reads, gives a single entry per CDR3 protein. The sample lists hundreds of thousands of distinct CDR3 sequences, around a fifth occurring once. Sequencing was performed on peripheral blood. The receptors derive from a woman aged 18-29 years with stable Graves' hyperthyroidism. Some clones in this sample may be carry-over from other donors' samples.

This CDR3 reads CASTKAGEQYF. As DNA, the CDR3 is TGTGCCAGCACCAAGGCCGGCGAGCAGTACTTC. V gene TRBV6-1 combines with J gene TRBJ2-7; no clear D. Germline V gene data show CDR1 as MNHNS and CDR2 as SASEGT. The V and J ends lost 7 bases and 6 bases respectively, with 10 bases between them. The CDR3 is 11 residues long.

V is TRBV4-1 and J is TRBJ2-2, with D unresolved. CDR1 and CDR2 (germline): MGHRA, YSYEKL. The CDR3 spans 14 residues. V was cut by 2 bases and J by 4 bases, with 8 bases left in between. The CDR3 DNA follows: TGCGCCAGCAGCCAACGTTTCAGCACCGGGGAGCTGTTTTTT. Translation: CASSQRFSTGELFF.

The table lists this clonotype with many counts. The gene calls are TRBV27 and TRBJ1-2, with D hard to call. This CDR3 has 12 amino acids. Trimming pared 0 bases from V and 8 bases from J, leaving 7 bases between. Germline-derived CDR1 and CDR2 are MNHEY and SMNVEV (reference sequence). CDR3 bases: TGTGCCAGCAGTTTATCGGGCCCAGGCTACACCTTC. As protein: CASSLSGPGYTF.

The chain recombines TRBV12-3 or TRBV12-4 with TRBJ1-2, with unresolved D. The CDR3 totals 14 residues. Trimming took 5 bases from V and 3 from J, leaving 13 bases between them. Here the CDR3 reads CASSTTAEDYGYTF. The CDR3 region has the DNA TGTGCCAGCAGTACTACGGCCGAGGACTATGGCTACACCTTC.

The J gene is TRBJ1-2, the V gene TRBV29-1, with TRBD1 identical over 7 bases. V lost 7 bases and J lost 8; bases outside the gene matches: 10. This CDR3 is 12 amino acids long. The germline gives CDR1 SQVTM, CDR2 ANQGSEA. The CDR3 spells CSGDLTGDGYTF. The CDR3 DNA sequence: TGCAGCGGAGACCTTACAGGGGACGGCTACACCTTC.

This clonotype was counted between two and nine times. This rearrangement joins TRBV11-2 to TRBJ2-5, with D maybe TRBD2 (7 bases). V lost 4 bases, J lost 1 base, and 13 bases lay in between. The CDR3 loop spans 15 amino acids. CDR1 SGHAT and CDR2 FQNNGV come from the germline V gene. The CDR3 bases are TGTGCCAGCAGCTCGGGGGGCTGGATCCAAGAGACCCAGTACTTC. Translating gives CASSSGGWIQETQYF.

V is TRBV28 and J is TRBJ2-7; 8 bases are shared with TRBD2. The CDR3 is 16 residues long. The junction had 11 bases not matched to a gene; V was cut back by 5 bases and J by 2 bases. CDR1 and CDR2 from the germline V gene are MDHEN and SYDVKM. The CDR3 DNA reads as TGTGCCAGCAGTCCACTCGGGGGGGCCAGGGCCTACGAGCAGTACTTC. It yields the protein CASSPLGGARAYEQYF.

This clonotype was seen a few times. The CDR3 bases are TGTGCCACCAGTGACCCCCGGGACGGGAACACCGGGGAGCTGTTTTTT. This gives the protein CATSDPRDGNTGELFF. V is TRBV24-1 and J is TRBJ2-2, with D possibly being TRBD1 or TRBD2 (5 bases each). V lost 4 bases and J 1 base, leaving 12 bases between the germline ends. This CDR3 spans 16 amino acids. CDR1 and CDR2 from the germline V gene are KGHDR and SFDVKD.

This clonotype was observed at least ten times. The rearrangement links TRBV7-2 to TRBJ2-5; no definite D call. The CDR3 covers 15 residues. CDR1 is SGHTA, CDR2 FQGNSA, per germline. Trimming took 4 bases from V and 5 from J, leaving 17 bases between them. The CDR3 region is CASSSRNKGMETQYF. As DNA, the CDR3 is TGTGCCAGCAGCTCGCGAAATAAAGGGATGGAGACCCAGTACTTC.

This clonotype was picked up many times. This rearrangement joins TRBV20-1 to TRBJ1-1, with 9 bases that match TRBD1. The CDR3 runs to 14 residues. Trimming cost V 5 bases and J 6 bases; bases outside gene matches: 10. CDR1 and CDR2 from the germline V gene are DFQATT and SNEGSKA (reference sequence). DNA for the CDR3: TGCAGTGCTCTACGTGAGGACAGGGGATCTGAAGCTTTCTTT. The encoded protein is CSALREDRGSEAFF.